Each of the 30 T cell receptor beta chains below was sequenced from the same sample in a study of T cells in Graves' hyperthyroidism and ophthalmopathy. TCR beta CDR3 region amplification was performed from RNA transcripts. Initially, a first-round RT-PCR of the TCR CDR3 employed the HTBI primer set. TCRdb reanalysed the multiplex PCR reads using MiXCR and keeps one entry per CDR3 protein. The table includes about 570,000 distinct CDR3 sequences, about 45% detected once. Sample: peripheral blood or thyroid tissue (not recorded which). The receptors here all came from an adult woman with Graves' disease, either hyperthyroidism or ophthalmopathy (not recorded which).

In its sample, this clonotype was seen many times. The rearrangement uses TRBV3-1 and TRBJ1-2, with 7 bases matching TRBD1. Per germline, CDR1 LGHDT and CDR2 YNNKEL (reference sequence). The CDR3 runs to 13 residues. The ends lost 3 bases at V and 7 bases at J; junction bases unmatched: 5. The CDR3 region is CASSHTNRGGYTF. The CDR3 DNA reads TGTGCCAGCAGCCACACTAACAGGGGTGGCTACACCTTC. The complete variable domain, with remaining parts taken from reference TRBV3-1 and TRBJ1-2, reads DTAVSQTPKYLVTQMGNDKSIKCEQNLGHDTMYWYKQDSKKFLKIMFSYNNKELIINETVPNRFSPKSPDKAHLNLHINSLELGDSAVYFCASSHTNRGGYTFGSGTRLTVV.

This clonotype was counted many times. This chain links TRBV5-1 with TRBJ1-2; the D gene is possibly TRBD1 (6 bases). The V gene lost 1 base and the J gene lost 0 bases, with 10 bases spanning the gap. Germline V gene data show CDR1 as SGHRS and CDR2 as YFSETQ. The CDR3 contains 15 residues. The CDR3 DNA is TGCGCCAGCAGCTTGTTGGACAGACCTAACTATGGCTACACCTTC. Translation gives CASSLLDRPNYGYTF.

This clonotype was detected only a few times. The V and J genes are TRBV2 and TRBJ1-5; D is undetermined. The ends were cut back, 7 bases at V and 2 bases at J, with 9 bases in the middle. This CDR3 comprises 13 residues. Germline CDR1 reads SNHLY; CDR2 reads FYNNEI. CDR3 sequence reads: CASTGDGNQPQHF. For the CDR3, the DNA is TGTGCCAGCACCGGGGATGGCAATCAGCCCCAGCATTTT.

The chain recombines TRBV15 with TRBJ2-2; D is unclear. This CDR3 is built from 14 residues. With 5 bases removed from V and 6 bases from J, the gap between germline ends came to 13 bases. Per the germline V gene, CDR1 is LNHNV and CDR2 is YYDKDF (reference sequence). CDR3 in DNA: TGTGCCACCAGCCTCGACTCGACCGCCGGGGAGCTGTTTTTT. Protein: CATSLDSTAGELFF. Supplemented by reference TRBV15 and TRBJ2-2, the full variable domain reads DAMVIQNPRYQVTQFGKPVTLSCSQTLNHNVMYWYQQKSSQAPKLLFHYYDKDFNNEADTPDNFQSRRPNTSFCFLDIRSPGLGDTAMYLCATSLDSTAGELFFGEGSRLTVL.

This clonotype was seen only a few times. The chain employs TRBV28 and TRBJ2-6, with D possibly TRBD2 on 5 matching bases. Germline CDR1 reads MDHEN; CDR2 reads SYDVKM. CDR3 size: 16 residues. V lost 2 bases to trimming and J lost 4 bases, with 12 bases between them. This chain's CDR3 is CASSLIEGVGANVLTF. As DNA, the CDR3 is TGTGCCAGCAGTTTAATCGAGGGAGTCGGGGCCAACGTCCTGACTTTC. The full variable domain, completed using reference TRBV28 and TRBJ2-6, is DVKVTQSSRYLVKRTGEKVFLECVQDMDHENMFWYRQDPGLGLRLIYFSYDVKMKEKGDIPEGYSVSREKKERFSLILESASTNQTSMYLCASSLIEGVGANVLTFGAGSRLTVL.

There are many counts of this clonotype. The germline gene is not matched at one end of the junction; a read error may be the cause. The CDR3: CASRDTEAFF. CDR3 nucleotides: TGCGCCAGCAGGGACACTGAAGCTTTCTTT. V gene TRBV19 combines with J gene TRBJ1-1; a possible D gene is TRBD1 (5 bases). Germline V gene lookup returns CDR1 LNHDA and CDR2 SQIVND (reference sequence). CDR3 length equals 10 residues.

This clonotype was counted at least ten times. The rearrangement links TRBV5-8 to TRBJ2-7, with 10 positions matching TRBD1. V dropped 4 bases and J dropped 6; count of bases not matched to a gene: 7. Per the germline V gene, CDR1 is SGHTS and CDR2 is YDEGEE. The CDR3 consists of 14 residues. As DNA, the CDR3 is TGTGCCAGCAGCCCCGCCGGGACAGGGGTCGAGCAGTACTTC. Protein product: CASSPAGTGVEQYF.

Points on this clonotype: The CDR3 end shows no conserved phenylalanine or tryptophan, and so a read error is likely. It is unclear where the CDR3 begins or ends on the DNA, so no DNA is shown, and the CDR3 is as TCRdb lists it. CDR3: CASSQERESANT. V usage is TRBV7-2 and J usage is TRBJ2-5; the table calls TRBD2, which could not be checked here. Germline V gene sequence: CDR1 SGHTA, CDR2 FQGNSA. The CDR3 length equals 12 residues, ends included.

This clonotype has just a few counts. The J gene is TRBJ2-5, the V gene TRBV20-1; 9 bases fit TRBD2. The CDR3 has 15 residues. Trimming at V came to 3 bases and at J to 5 bases, leaving 10 bases not matched to a gene. The germline gives CDR1 DFQATT, CDR2 SNEGSKA (reference sequence). The CDR3 region is CSAREQRGASETQYF. The CDR3 bases are TGCAGTGCTAGGGAGCAGCGGGGGGCGTCGGAGACCCAGTACTTC.

The chain carries TRBV7-2 and TRBJ2-7; weak D call: TRBD2 (6 bases). Germline-derived CDR1 and CDR2 are SGHTA and FQGNSA. V was trimmed by 5 bases and J by 7 bases, leaving 18 bases between them. This CDR3 region has 14 residues. The DNA for the CDR3 is TGTGCCAGCAGCCGCGGGGACTCCGTTGGGGAGCAGTACTTC. Residues: CASSRGDSVGEQYF.

At least ten counts were recorded for this clonotype. A read error is likely, as this CDR3 ends without the conserved phenylalanine or tryptophan. The limits of the CDR3 on the DNA are not certain, so only TCRdb's listed CDR3 is given. V is TRBV2 and J is TRBJ1-2; the DNA was not used to check the table's D call, TRBD1. CDR1 and CDR2 (germline): SNHLY, FYNNEI. The length of the CDR3 is 13 amino acids, counting both ends. Here the CDR3 reads CASRGGTRGPPAV.

The V and J genes are TRBV10-3 and TRBJ1-1, with D unclear. The germline gives CDR1 ENHRY, CDR2 SYGVKD. This CDR3 has 8 amino acids. The V end lost 6 bases, the J end lost 12 bases, and 5 bases lay between the germline ends. In DNA form, the CDR3 reads TGTGCCATCAGGGGGACTTTCTTT. Protein sequence: CAIRGTFF.

In its sample, this clonotype was seen many times. The chain employs TRBV7-9 and TRBJ2-2; 7 positions match TRBD1. Germline values: CDR1 SEHNR, CDR2 FQNEAQ (reference sequence). CDR3 length equals 15 residues. V lost 5 bases, J lost 6 bases, and 9 bases stayed unmatched. The CDR3 region is CASSAYRGGSGELFF. Here the CDR3 DNA reads TGTGCCAGCAGCGCCTACAGGGGTGGTTCCGGGGAGCTGTTTTTT.

This clonotype has a handful of counts. The chain employs TRBV29-1 and TRBJ1-2; D remains unclear. CDR1 is SQVTM, CDR2 ANQGSEA, per germline. Deletions cut 5 bases from V and 5 bases from J, with 12 bases between. The CDR3 loop spans 12 amino acids. The CDR3 nucleotides are TGCAGCGTTCCCAGAGCCCCTTATGGCTACACCTTC. Its translation is CSVPRAPYGYTF.

This sequence joins TRBV20-1 and TRBJ1-3; D remains unclear. The V and J ends lost 6 bases and 2 bases respectively, with 5 bases between them. From germline, CDR1 is DFQATT and CDR2 SNEGSKA (reference sequence). The CDR3 runs 11 residues. CDR3 region: CSAVTGNTIYF. The CDR3 nucleotides are TGCAGTGCGGTTACTGGAAACACCATATATTTT.

J is TRBJ2-7 and V is TRBV10-3; 8 bases are shared with TRBD1. The CDR3 runs to 13 residues. V shed 5 bases, J shed 5 bases, and the junction held 5 bases outside the gene matches. CDR1 and CDR2 from the germline V gene are ENHRY and SYGVKD. The CDR3 loop is CAISFPDRDEQYF. DNA of the CDR3: TGTGCCATCAGTTTCCCGGACAGGGACGAGCAGTACTTC.

This clonotype was detected a few times. The chain employs TRBV10-3 and TRBJ1-2; the D gene is possibly TRBD1 (6 bases). CDR3 length: 13 residues. Between the trimmed V and J ends, which lost 4 bases and 3 bases, there was a span of 9 bases. Germline V lookup: CDR1 ENHRY, CDR2 SYGVKD. CDR3 in amino acids: CAISASGDYGYTF. In DNA, the CDR3 is TGTGCCATCAGTGCTTCAGGGGACTATGGCTACACCTTC.

In its sample, this clonotype was seen many times. V and J are TRBV30 and TRBJ1-1, with a possible D match to TRBD1 (6 bases). From germline, CDR1 is GTSNPN and CDR2 SVGIG (reference sequence). This CDR3 region has 13 residues. V lost 3 bases and J 5 bases, leaving 13 bases between the germline ends. The CDR3 loop is CAWRGHGGTEAFF. CDR3 sequence (DNA): TGTGCCTGGAGGGGACATGGAGGGACTGAAGCTTTCTTT.

This clonotype was found many times. The genes are TRBV7-8 and TRBJ1-6; 10 bases fit TRBD1. Germline lookup yields CDR1 SGHVS and CDR2 FQNEAQ. The J segment lost 5 bases and the V segment lost 3 bases, leaving 4 bases of the junction unmatched. The CDR3 runs 16 residues. The CDR3 loop is CASSLDRGGNNSPLHF. In nucleotides, the CDR3 is TGTGCCAGCAGCTTGGACAGGGGGGGGAATAATTCACCCCTCCACTTT.

This clonotype was seen ten or more times. This chain connects TRBV12-3 or TRBV12-4 to TRBJ1-1, with D possibly matching TRBD1 (6 bases). The CDR3 length is 15 residues. V was trimmed by 3 bases and J by 4 bases, leaving 15 bases between them. CDR3 region: CASSLRWGAVTEAFF. CDR3 bases: TGTGCCAGCAGTTTGCGGTGGGGGGCCGTCACTGAAGCTTTCTTT.

DNA for the CDR3: TGTGCCATCAGTGAGTCGCGGGGTGAAGCTTTCTTT. Translated: CAISESRGEAFF. The chain couples TRBV10-3 to TRBJ1-1; D gene unclear. Germline CDR1 ENHRY, CDR2 SYGVKD. The CDR3 is made up of 12 amino acids. Deletions cut 0 bases from V and 7 bases from J, with 6 bases between.

This clonotype appeared many times. The rearrangement joins TRBV20-1 to TRBJ2-7; 7 bases map to TRBD1. CDR3 length: 13 residues. J lost 1 base, V lost 3 bases, and 3 bases had no gene match. Per the germline V gene, CDR1 is DFQATT and CDR2 is SNEGSKA (reference sequence). Here the CDR3 reads CSASRDSSYEQYF. CDR3 nucleotides: TGCAGTGCTAGTCGGGACAGTTCCTACGAGCAGTACTTC.

At least ten counts were recorded for this clonotype. The chain recombines TRBV7-8 with TRBJ2-7; D uncertain. In germline, CDR1 is SGHVS, CDR2 FQNEAQ. Trimming cost V 9 bases and J 6 bases, with 15 bases left between them. CDR3 length: 12 residues. The CDR3 nucleotides are TGTGCCAGTAACGATCTTGATGGCGAGCAGTACTTC. This encodes CASNDLDGEQYF.

CDR3 DNA sequence: TGTGCCAGCAGCTTAGAGCTGGCGGGGATCTACACCTTC. Its protein is CASSLELAGIYTF. V gene TRBV7-6 combines with J gene TRBJ1-2; D unresolved. Germline values: CDR1 SGHVS, CDR2 FNYEAQ. The CDR3 extends over 13 amino acids. V dropped 1 base and J dropped 10 bases, with 13 bases sitting between them.

This clonotype was picked up many times. The chain links TRBV7-9 to TRBJ2-7; maybe TRBD2 (6 bases). CDR1 is SEHNR, CDR2 FQNEAQ, per germline (reference sequence). Trimming took off 7 bases at V and 2 bases at J, with 15 bases between the two ends. The CDR3 consists of 14 residues. CDR3 sequence (DNA): TGTGCCAGCATCCGGACTACCCAAACCTACGAGCAGTACTTC. This sequence encodes CASIRTTQTYEQYF.

This chain uses TRBV20-1 with TRBJ1-2, with 10 nucleotides matching TRBD1. Germline-derived CDR1 and CDR2 are DFQATT and SNEGSKA (reference sequence). The CDR3 is 18 residues long. Trimming took 0 bases from V and 0 from J; bases not matched to a gene: 10. DNA of the CDR3: TGCAGTGCTAGAGACGGGACAGGGGACACTGAAGCTAACTATGGCTACACCTTC. It codes for CSARDGTGDTEANYGYTF.

The sample holds many counts of this clonotype. The chain has TRBV20-1 and TRBJ2-6, with a tentative D call TRBD1 (6 bases). The CDR3 sequence is 19 residues long. The germline CDR1 and CDR2 sequences are DFQATT and SNEGSKA (reference sequence). V lost 3 bases and J 4 bases, leaving 25 bases between the germline ends. The CDR3: CSARTGGSFRISGANVLTF. The CDR3 nucleotides read TGCAGTGCTAGGACTGGGGGCTCATTCCGTATTAGCGGGGCCAACGTCCTGACTTTC.

This clonotype was detected ten times or more. The chain combines TRBV5-1 with TRBJ1-2; the match to TRBD1 covers 7 bases. The CDR3 runs 18 residues. V dropped 0 bases and J dropped 4; count of bases not matched to a gene: 15. Germline V lookup: CDR1 SGHRS, CDR2 YFSETQ. The CDR3 sequence: CASSLARRDRLRLYGYTF. The CDR3 coding sequence is TGCGCCAGCAGCTTGGCTCGTCGGGACAGACTTCGACTCTATGGCTACACCTTC.

This clonotype has at least ten counts. The chain uses TRBV7-9 and TRBJ1-3; 7 bases are shared with TRBD1. This CDR3 comprises 17 residues. The V gene's germline CDR1 is SEHNR and CDR2 FQNEAQ (reference sequence). J gave up 1 base and V 5 bases, and 11 bases lay outside the gene matches. The DNA of the CDR3 is TGTGCCAGCAGCCCTTGGCGGACAGGTTTTTCTGGAAACACCATATATTTT. Amino acids: CASSPWRTGFSGNTIYF.

A word on this clonotype: The CDR3 ends on some other residue instead of the conserved phenylalanine or tryptophan, so this is likely a read error. The DNA is left out, because the CDR3 cannot be placed on it with certainty; the CDR3 is given as TCRdb lists it. This sequence joins TRBV5-4 and TRBJ1-1; the table's D gene call, TRBD1, was not cross checked with the DNA. Germline CDR1 is SGHNT and CDR2 is YYREEE (reference sequence). The CDR3 region is 8 residues in length, termini included. This CDR3 reads CASSSGGI.